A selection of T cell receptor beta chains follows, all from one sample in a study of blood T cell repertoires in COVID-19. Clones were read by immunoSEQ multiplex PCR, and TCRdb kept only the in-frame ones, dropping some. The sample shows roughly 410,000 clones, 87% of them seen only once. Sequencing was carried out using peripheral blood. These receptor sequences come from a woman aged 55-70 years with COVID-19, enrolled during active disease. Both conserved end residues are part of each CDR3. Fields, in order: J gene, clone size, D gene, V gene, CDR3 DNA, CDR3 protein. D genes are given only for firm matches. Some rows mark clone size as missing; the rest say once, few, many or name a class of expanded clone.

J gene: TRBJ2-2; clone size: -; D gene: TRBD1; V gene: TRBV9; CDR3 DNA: TGTGCCAGCAGCGTCGGACAGGGGGCACTAACCGGGGAGCTGTTTTTT; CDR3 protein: CASSVGQGALTGELFF
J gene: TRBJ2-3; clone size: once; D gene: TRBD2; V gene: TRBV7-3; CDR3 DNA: TGTGCCAGCAGCTTAAGGGGACTACGCACAGATACGCAGTATTTT; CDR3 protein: CASSLRGLRTDTQYF
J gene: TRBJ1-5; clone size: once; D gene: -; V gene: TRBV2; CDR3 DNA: TGTGCCAGCAGTGAAGGTCTGCCCCAGCATTTT; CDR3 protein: CASSEGLPQHF
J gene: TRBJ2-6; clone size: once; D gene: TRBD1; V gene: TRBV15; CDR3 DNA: TGTGCCACCAGCAGGGACAGACAGGGGTCTGGGGCCAACGTCCTGACTTTC; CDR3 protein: CATSRDRQGSGANVLTF
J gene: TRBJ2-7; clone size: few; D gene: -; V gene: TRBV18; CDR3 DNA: TGTGCCAGCTCAGCAACCGGTAGCCCCTACGAGCAGTACTTC; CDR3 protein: CASSATGSPYEQYF
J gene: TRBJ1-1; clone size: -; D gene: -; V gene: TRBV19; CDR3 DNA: TGTGCCAGTATTAATTCCTGGGGCCGGAGCACTGAAGCTTTCTTT; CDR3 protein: CASINSWGRSTEAFF
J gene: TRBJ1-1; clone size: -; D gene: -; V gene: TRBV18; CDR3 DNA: TGTGCCAGCTCCCACCAAAGAGGCTCCACTGAAGCTTTCTTT; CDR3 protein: CASSHQRGSTEAFF
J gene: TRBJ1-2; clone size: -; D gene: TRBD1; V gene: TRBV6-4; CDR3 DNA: TGTGCCAGCAGACGGGATATGAGACAGGGGACCTATGGCTACACCTTC; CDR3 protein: CASRRDMRQGTYGYTF
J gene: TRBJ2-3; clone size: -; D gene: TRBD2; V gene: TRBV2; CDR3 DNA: TGTGCCAGCAGTGGACTAGGGGCGGGGGCAGATACGCAGTATTTT; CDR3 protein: CASSGLGAGADTQYF
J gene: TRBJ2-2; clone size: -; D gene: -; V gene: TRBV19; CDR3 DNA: TGTGCCAGTAGTATACCTTGGACAGACGGGGAGCTGTTTTTT; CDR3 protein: CASSIPWTDGELFF
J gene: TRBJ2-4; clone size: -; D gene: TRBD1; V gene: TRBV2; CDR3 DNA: TGTGCCAGTATTAGGGACAGCTCGGGGCGTCCAAACTTC; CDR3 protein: CASIRDSSGRPNF
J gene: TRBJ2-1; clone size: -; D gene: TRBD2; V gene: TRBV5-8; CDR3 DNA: TGTGCCAATAGAAAGGGAGCGGGGAATGAGCAGTTCTTC; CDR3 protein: CANRKGAGNEQFF
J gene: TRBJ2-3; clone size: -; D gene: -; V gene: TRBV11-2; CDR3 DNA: TGTGCCAGCAGCTTAGGGTGGTCCGGAGCGGGCGATACGCAGTATTTT; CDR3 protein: CASSLGWSGAGDTQYF
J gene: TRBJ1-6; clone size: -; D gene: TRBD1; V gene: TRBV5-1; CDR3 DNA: TGCGCCAGCAGCTTGTTAGGGACAGTATATTCACCCCTCCACTTT; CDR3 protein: CASSLLGTVYSPLHF
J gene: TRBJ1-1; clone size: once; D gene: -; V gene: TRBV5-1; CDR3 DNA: TGCGCCAGCAGCTTCGGGAGCGGGGCCATGAACACTGAAGCTTTCTTT; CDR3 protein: CASSFGSGAMNTEAFF
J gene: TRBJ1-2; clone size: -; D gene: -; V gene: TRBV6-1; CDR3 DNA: TGTGCCAGCAGTGAAGGGGGGCTTCATGGCTACACCTTC; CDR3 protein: CASSEGGLHGYTF
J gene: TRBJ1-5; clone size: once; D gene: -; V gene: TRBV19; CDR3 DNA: TGTGCCAGTGAGAAAGGGGCAGGGGTTGGTTATAGCAATCAGCCCCAGCATTTT; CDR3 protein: CASEKGAGVGYSNQPQHF
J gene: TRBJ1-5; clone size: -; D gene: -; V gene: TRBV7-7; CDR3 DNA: TGTGCTAGCAGCTTAGACGCGACCCACGGGACTATAACCCCCTATAGCAATCAGCCCCAGCATTTT; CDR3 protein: CASSLDATHGTITPYSNQPQHF
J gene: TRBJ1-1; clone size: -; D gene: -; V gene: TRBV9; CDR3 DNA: TGTGCCAGCAGCGTAGCTGGAGGGGTTGAAGCTTTCTTT; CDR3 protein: CASSVAGGVEAFF
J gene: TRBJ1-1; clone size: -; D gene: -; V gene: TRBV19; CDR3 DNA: TGTGCCAGTAGTAACTTGCGGCCGATGTCAACTGAAGCTTTCTTT; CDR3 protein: CASSNLRPMSTEAFF
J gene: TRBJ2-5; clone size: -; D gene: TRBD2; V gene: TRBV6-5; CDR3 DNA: TGTGCCAGCAGTTACGGGGTAGCGGGGGGTCAAGAGACCCAGTACTTC; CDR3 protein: CASSYGVAGGQETQYF
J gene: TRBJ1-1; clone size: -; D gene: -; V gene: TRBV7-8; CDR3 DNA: TGTGCCAGCAGCTCTAGTACGAGGAACACTGAAGCTTTCTTT; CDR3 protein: CASSSSTRNTEAFF
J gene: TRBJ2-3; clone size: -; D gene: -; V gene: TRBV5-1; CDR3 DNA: TGCGCCAGCAGCTTTCAGGGATCCTCCGATACGCAGTATTTT; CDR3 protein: CASSFQGSSDTQYF
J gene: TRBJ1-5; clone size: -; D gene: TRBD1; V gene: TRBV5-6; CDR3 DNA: TGTGCCAGCAGCTGGGGACAGGGGAGTGAGCCCCAGCATTTT; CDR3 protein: CASSWGQGSEPQHF
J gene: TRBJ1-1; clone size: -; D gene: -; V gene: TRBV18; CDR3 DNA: TGTGCCAGCTCACCACAGGGGGGGACTGAAGCTTTCTTT; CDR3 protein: CASSPQGGTEAFF
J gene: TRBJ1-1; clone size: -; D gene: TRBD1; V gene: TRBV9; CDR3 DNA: TGTGCCAGCAGCGTTCGGACAGGGTTTACTGAAGCTTTCTTT; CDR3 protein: CASSVRTGFTEAFF
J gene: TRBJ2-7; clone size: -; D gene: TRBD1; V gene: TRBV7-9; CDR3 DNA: TGTGCCAGCAGCTCAGGACAGGGGTCCTACGAGCAGTACTTC; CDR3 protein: CASSSGQGSYEQYF
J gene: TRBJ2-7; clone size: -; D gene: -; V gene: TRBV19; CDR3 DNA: TGTGCCAGTAGCGGGTGGCAGGGAGGCGACGAGCAGTACTTC; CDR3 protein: CASSGWQGGDEQYF
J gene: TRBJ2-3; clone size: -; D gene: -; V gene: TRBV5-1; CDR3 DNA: TGCGCCAGCAGCTTGTCGGGATCGGCTAAACCTGATACGCAGTATTTT; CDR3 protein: CASSLSGSAKPDTQYF
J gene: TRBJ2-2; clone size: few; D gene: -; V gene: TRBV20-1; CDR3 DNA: TGCAGTACCACCGGGGGCGGGGAGCTGTTTTTT; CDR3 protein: CSTTGGGELFF
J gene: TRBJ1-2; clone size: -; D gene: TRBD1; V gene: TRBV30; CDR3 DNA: TGTGCCTGGAGTGCCGGACAGGGGGCGTACGCCAGTGGCTACACCTTC; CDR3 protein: CAWSAGQGAYASGYTF
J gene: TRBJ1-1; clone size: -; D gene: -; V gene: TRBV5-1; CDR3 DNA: TGCGCCAGCTCTGCGAGGAGTTTGAACACTGAAGCTTTCTTT; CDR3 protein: CASSARSLNTEAFF
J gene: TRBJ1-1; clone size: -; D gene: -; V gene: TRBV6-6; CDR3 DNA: TGTGCCAGCAGTCCATCAAATAGGGGCTCGGGCACTGAAGCTTTCTTT; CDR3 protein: CASSPSNRGSGTEAFF
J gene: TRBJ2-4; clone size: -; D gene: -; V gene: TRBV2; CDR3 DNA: TGTGCCAGCAGTACACAGGGATCGAACATTCAGTACTTC; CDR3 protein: CASSTQGSNIQYF
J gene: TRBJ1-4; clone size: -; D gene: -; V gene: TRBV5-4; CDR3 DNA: TGTGCCAGCAGCTTGTGGGGCGGAACTAATGAAAAACTGTTTTTT; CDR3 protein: CASSLWGGTNEKLFF
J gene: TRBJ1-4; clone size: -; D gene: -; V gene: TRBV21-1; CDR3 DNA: TGTGCCAGCCCCCGCGATGAAAAACTGTTTTTT; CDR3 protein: CASPRDEKLFF
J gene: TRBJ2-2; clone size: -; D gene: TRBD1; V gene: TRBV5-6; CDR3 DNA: TGTGCCAGCAGCTTAGGACAGGGGTACACCGGGGAGCTGTTTTTT; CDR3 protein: CASSLGQGYTGELFF
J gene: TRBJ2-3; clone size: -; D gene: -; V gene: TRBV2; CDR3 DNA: TGTGCCATGGGAGGAGATACGCAGTATTTT; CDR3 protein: CAMGGDTQYF
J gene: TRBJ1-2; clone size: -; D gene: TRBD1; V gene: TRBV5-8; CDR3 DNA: TGTGCCAGCAGCTTGCACCAATCCACAGGGGCTAACACCTTC; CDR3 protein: CASSLHQSTGANTF
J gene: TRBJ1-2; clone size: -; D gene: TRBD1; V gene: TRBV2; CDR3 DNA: TGTGCCAGCAGGAAGGACAGGGAAGGCTACACCTTC; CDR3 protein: CASRKDREGYTF
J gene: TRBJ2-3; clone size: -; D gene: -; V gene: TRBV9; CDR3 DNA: TGTGCCAGCAGCAGAACAGGGAGGGCAGATACGCAGTATTTT; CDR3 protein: CASSRTGRADTQYF